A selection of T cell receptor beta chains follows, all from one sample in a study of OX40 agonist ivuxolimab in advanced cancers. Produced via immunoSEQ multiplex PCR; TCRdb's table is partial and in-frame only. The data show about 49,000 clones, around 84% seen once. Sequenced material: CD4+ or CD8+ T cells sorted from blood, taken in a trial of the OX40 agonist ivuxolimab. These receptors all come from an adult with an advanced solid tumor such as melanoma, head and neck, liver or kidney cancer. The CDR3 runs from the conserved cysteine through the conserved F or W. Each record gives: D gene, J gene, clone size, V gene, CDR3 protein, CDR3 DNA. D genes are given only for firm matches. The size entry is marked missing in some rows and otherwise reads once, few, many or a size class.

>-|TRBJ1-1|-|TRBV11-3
CASSSGRNTEAFF
TGTGCCAGCAGCTCGGGGAGGAACACTGAAGCTTTCTTT
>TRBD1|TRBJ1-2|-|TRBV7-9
CASSLSGQGDGYTF
TGTGCCAGCAGCTTGTCGGGACAGGGGGATGGCTACACCTTC
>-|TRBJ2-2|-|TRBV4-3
CASSQPDSYTGELFF
TGCGCCAGCAGCCAACCGGACAGTTACACCGGGGAGCTGTTTTTT
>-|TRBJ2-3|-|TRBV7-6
CASSFGRDTQYF
TGTGCCAGCAGCTTCGGGAGAGATACGCAGTATTTT
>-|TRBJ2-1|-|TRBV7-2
CASVLTAPGKYNEQFF
TGTGCCAGCGTGCTTACGGCCCCTGGGAAATACAATGAGCAGTTCTTC
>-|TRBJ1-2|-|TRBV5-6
CASSLAWAGYTF
TGTGCCAGCAGCTTGGCATGGGCTGGCTACACCTTC
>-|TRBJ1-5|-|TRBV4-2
CASSQDPSKTGLGNQPQHF
TGTGCCAGCAGCCAAGATCCCTCCAAAACAGGGTTAGGGAATCAGCCCCAGCATTTT
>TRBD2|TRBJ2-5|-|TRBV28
CASSWILAGDQETQYF
TGTGCCAGCAGTTGGATACTAGCGGGGGACCAAGAGACCCAGTACTTC
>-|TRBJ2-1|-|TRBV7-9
CASVPGGINNEQFF
TGTGCCAGCGTCCCTGGGGGGATTAACAATGAGCAGTTCTTC
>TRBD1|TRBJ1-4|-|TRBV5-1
CASSEGAETNEKLFF
TGCGCCAGCAGCGAGGGGGCGGAAACTAATGAAAAACTGTTTTTT
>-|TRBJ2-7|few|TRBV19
CASSILGTFESYEQYF
TGTGCCAGTAGTATTCTCGGGACGTTCGAATCCTACGAGCAGTACTTC
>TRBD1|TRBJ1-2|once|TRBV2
CASSEADRDGIF
TGTGCCAGCAGTGAAGCGGACAGGGATGGGATCTTC
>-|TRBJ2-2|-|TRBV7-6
CASSSRNGDPNTGELFF
TGTGCCAGCAGCTCTAGGAACGGTGACCCGAACACCGGGGAGCTGTTTTTT
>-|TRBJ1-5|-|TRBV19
CASSPFSGREGNQPQHF
TGTGCCAGTAGTCCCTTTAGTGGGCGCGAGGGCAATCAGCCCCAGCATTTT
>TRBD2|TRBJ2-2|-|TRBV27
CASSFGLAGEGGELFF
TGTGCCAGCAGTTTCGGTCTAGCGGGGGAGGGCGGGGAGCTGTTTTTT
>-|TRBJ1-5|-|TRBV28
CASRQTGFQPQHF
TGTGCCAGCAGGCAAACAGGGTTTCAGCCCCAGCATTTT
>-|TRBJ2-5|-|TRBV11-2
CASSLGDGEETQYF
TGTGCCAGCAGCTTAGGGGACGGAGAAGAGACCCAGTACTTC
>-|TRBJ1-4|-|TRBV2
CASRPPHGGHYEKLFF
TGTGCCAGCAGACCCCCTCATGGGGGGCATTATGAAAAACTGTTTTTT
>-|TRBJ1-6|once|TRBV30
CAWSGRQPYNSPLHF
TGTGCCTGGAGTGGGAGACAGCCCTATAATTCACCCCTCCACTTT
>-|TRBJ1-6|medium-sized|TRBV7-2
CASSLAWDLNSPLHF
TGTGCCAGCAGCTTAGCTTGGGATCTAAATTCACCCCTCCACTTT
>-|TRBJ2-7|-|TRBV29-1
CSVSLGDEQYF
TGCAGCGTCAGCCTCGGAGACGAGCAGTACTTC
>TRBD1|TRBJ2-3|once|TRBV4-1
CASSHPGTALSTDTQYF
TGCGCCAGCAGCCACCCCGGGACAGCCCTTAGCACAGATACGCAGTATTTT
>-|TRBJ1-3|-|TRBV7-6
CASSLGTGNTIYF
TGTGCCAGCAGCTTAGGTACTGGGAACACCATATATTTT
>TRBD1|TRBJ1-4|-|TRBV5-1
CASSLNRGKEKLFF
TGCGCCAGCAGCTTAAACAGGGGAAAGGAAAAACTGTTTTTT
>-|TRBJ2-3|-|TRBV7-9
CASSLGTQNSDTQYF
TGTGCCAGCAGCTTAGGGACACAGAATTCAGATACGCAGTATTTT
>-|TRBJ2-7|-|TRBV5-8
CASSFVPVSYEQYF
TGTGCCAGCAGCTTCGTGCCGGTCTCCTACGAGCAGTACTTC
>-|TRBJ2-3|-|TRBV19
CASSPDLPDTQYF
TGTGCCAGTAGTCCCGATTTGCCAGATACGCAGTATTTT
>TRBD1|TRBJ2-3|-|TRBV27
CASSPLAGQGPDTQYF
TGTGCCAGCAGTCCCCTCGCGGGACAGGGGCCGGATACGCAGTATTTT
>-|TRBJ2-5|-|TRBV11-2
CASINPGAGETQYF
TGTGCCAGCATCAATCCGGGGGCAGGGGAGACCCAGTACTTC
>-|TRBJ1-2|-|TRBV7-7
CASSLGGQRANYGYTF
TGTGCCAGCAGCTTAGGAGGCCAGAGAGCTAACTATGGCTACACCTTC
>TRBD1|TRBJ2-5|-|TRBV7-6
CASSLVDRGETQYF
TGTGCCAGCAGCTTAGTCGACAGGGGGGAGACCCAGTACTTC
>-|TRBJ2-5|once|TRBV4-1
CASSQVLAETQYF
TGCGCCAGCAGCCAAGTTCTGGCGGAGACCCAGTACTTC
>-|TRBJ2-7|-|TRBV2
CASSDFGELDEQYF
TGTGCCAGCAGTGATTTCGGGGAGTTGGACGAGCAGTACTTC
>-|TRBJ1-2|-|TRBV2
CASTEVLGYGYTF
TGTGCCAGCACCGAGGTACTGGGGTATGGCTACACCTTC
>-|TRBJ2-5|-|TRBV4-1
CASSQVGGPGTQYF
TGCGCCAGCAGCCAAGTCGGTGGCCCGGGGACCCAGTACTTC
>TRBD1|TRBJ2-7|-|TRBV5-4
CASSLEVDRWADEQYF
TGTGCCAGCAGTCTGGAAGTGGACAGGTGGGCCGACGAGCAGTACTTC
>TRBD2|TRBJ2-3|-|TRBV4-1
CASSQERAGGLTDTQYF
TGCGCCAGCAGCCAAGAAAGGGCGGGGGGCCTCACAGATACGCAGTATTTT
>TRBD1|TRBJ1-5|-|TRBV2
CASRGGDSRQPQHF
TGTGCCAGCAGGGGGGGGGACAGTAGGCAGCCCCAGCATTTT
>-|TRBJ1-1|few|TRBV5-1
CASSLGGGTEAFF
TGCGCCAGCAGCTTGGGAGGGGGGACTGAAGCTTTCTTT
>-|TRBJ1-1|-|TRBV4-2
CASSLGTNTEAFF
TGTGCCAGCAGCTTGGGGACGAACACTGAAGCTTTCTTT
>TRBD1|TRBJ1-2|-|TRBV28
CASSTLLGTGNYGYTF
TGTGCCAGCAGCACCCTTCTAGGGACAGGGAACTATGGCTACACCTTC
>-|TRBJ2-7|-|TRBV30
CAWSVPGGGEQYF
TGTGCCTGGAGTGTACCAGGGGGGGGCGAGCAGTACTTC
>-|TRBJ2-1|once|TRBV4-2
CASRQELTFGHNEQFF
TGTGCCAGCAGGCAAGAGCTGACCTTCGGCCACAATGAGCAGTTCTTC
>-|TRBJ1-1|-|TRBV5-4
CASSLIGDAEAFF
TGTGCCAGCAGCTTGATCGGGGACGCTGAAGCTTTCTTT
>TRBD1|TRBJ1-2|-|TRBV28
CASSPLPGGDRRGYGYTF
TGTGCCAGCAGTCCTCTCCCGGGGGGGGACAGGCGAGGATATGGCTACACCTTC
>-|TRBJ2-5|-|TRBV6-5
CASSYLSHETQYF
TGTGCCAGCAGTTACTTGTCGCACGAGACCCAGTACTTC